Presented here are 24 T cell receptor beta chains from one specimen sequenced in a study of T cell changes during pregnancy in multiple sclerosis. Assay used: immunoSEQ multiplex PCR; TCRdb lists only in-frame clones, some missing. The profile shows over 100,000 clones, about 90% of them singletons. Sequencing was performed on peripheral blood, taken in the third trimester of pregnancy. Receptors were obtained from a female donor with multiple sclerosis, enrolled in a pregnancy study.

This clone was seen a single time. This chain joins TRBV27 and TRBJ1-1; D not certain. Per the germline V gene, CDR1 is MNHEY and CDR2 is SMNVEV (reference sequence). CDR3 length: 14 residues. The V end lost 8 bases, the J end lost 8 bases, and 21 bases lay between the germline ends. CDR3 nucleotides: TGTGCCAGCGGGAGGAGCACACAGCCAGTAGAAGCTTTCTTT. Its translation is CASGRSTQPVEAFF.

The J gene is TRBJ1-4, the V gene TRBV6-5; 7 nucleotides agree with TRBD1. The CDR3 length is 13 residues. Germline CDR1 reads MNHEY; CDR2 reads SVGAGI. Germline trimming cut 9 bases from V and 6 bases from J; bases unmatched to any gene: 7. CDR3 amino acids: CASRGGNDEKLFF. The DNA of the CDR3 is TGTGCCAGTCGAGGGGGCAACGATGAAAAACTGTTTTTT.

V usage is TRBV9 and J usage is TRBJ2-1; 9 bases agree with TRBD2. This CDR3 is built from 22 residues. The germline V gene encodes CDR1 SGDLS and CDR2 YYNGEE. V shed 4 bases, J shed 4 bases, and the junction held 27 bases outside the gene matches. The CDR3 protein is CASSPRDSGLAQSGDRYNEQFF. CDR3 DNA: TGTGCCAGCAGCCCGAGGGATTCAGGACTAGCGCAGAGTGGTGACCGATACAATGAGCAGTTCTTC.

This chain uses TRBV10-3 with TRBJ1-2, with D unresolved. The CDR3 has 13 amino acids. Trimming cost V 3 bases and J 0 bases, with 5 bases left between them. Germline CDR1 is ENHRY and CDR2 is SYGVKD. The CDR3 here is CAISEPANYGYTF. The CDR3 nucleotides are TGTGCCATCAGTGAACCGGCTAACTATGGCTACACCTTC.

DNA of the CDR3: TGCAGTTGCAAAGTCGGGGTGAACACTGAAGCTTTCTTT. Encoded protein: CSCKVGVNTEAFF. J is TRBJ1-1 and V is TRBV29-1; D gene ambiguous. The germline V gene encodes CDR1 SQVTM and CDR2 ANQGSEA. The CDR3 loop spans 13 amino acids. Variable domain in full (rest from reference TRBV29-1 and TRBJ1-1): SAVISQKPSRDICQRGTSLTIQCQVDSQVTMMFWYRQQPGQSLTLIATANQGSEATYESGFVIDKFPISRPNLTFSTLTVSNMSPEDSSIYLCSCKVGVNTEAFFGQGTRLTVV.

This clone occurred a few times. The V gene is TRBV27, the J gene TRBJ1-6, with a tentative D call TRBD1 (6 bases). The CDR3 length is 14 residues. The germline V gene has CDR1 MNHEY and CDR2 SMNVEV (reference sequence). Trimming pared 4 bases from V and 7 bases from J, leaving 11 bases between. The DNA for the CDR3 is TGTGCCAGCAGTTCCACAGGGAGCAATTCACCCCTCCACTTT. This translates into CASSSTGSNSPLHF.

The CDR3 coding sequence is TGTGCCAGCAGCCCCCAGAGCGGGGGGGAGACCCAGTACTTC. Translated: CASSPQSGGETQYF. The chain combines TRBV11-3 with TRBJ2-5; TRBD2 matches at 9 bases. V lost 5 bases and J lost 5; bases outside the gene matches: 6. Germline V gives CDR1 SGHNT, CDR2 YENEEA. This CDR3 has 14 residues.

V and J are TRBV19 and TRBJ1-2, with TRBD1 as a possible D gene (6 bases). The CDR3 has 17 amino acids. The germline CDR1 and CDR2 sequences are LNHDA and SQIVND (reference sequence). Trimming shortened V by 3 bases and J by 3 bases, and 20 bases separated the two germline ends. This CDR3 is CASSISGGALQDYGYTF. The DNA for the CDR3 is TGTGCCAGTAGTATTTCTGGGGGGGCCCTACAGGACTATGGCTACACCTTC.

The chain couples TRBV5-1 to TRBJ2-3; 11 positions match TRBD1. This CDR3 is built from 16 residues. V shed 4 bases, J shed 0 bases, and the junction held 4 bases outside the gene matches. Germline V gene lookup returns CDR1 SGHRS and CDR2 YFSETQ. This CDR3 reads CASSPGQGVSTDTQYF. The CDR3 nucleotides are TGCGCCAGCAGCCCGGGACAGGGGGTTAGCACAGATACGCAGTATTTT.

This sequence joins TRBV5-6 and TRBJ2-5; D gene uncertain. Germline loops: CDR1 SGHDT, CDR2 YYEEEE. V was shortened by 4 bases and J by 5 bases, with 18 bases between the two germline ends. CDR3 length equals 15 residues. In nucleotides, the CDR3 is TGTGCCAGCAGCCGGAGAGTAGGATCAGTTGAGACCCAGTACTTC. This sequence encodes CASSRRVGSVETQYF.

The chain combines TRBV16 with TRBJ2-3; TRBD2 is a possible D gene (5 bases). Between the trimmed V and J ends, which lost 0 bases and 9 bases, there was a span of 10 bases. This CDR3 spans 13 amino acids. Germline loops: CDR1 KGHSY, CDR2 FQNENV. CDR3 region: CASSQSTEGTQYF. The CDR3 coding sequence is TGTGCCAGCAGCCAATCAACAGAGGGAACGCAGTATTTT.

CDR3 DNA: TGTGCCAGCAGCCGGGGAGGTACGCAGTATTTT. This gives the protein CASSRGGTQYF. The chain joins TRBV28 to TRBJ2-3, with D maybe TRBD2 (6 bases). Germline values: CDR1 MDHEN, CDR2 SYDVKM. The germline V and J ends were trimmed by 6 bases and 8 bases, with 9 bases remaining between them. This CDR3 spans 11 amino acids.

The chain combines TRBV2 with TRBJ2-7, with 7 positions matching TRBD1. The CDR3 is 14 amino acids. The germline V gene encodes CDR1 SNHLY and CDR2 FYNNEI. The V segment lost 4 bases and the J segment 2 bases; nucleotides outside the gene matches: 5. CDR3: CASSGLQGPYEQYF. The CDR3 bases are TGTGCCAGCAGTGGACTACAGGGGCCCTACGAGCAGTACTTC.

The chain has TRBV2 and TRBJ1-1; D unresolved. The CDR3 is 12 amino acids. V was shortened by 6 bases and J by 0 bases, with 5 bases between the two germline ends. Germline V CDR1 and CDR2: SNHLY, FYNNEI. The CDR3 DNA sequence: TGTGCCAGCAGAGAGATGAACACTGAAGCTTTCTTT. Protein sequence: CASREMNTEAFF.

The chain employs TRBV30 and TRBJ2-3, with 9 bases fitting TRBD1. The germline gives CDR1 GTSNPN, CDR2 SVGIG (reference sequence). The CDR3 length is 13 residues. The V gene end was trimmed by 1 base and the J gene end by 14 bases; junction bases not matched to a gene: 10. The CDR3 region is CAWSASDRGQTYF. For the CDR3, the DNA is TGTGCCTGGAGTGCCTCGGACAGGGGACAAACGTATTTT.

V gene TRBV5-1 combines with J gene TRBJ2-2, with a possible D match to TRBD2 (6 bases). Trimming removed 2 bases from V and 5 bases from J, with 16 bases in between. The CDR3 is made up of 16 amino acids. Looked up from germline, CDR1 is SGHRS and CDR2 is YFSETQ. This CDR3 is CASSLTQGAGTGELFF. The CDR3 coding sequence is TGCGCCAGCAGCTTAACGCAGGGCGCGGGGACCGGGGAGCTGTTTTTT.

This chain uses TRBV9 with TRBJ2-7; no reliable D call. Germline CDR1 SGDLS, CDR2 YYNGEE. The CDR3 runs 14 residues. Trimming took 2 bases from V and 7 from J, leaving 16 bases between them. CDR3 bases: TGTGCCAGCAGCGTCGGTAGCCTATCGAATGAGCAGTACTTC. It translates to CASSVGSLSNEQYF.

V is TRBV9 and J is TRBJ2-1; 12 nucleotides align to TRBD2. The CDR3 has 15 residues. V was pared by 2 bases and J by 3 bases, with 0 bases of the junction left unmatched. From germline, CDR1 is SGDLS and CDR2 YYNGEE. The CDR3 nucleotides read TGTGCCAGCAGCGTGACTAGCGGGAGCTACAATGAGCAGTTCTTC. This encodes CASSVTSGSYNEQFF.

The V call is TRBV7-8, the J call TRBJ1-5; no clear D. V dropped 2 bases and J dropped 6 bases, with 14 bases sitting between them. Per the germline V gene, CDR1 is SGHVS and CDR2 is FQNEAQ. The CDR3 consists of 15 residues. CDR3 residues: CASSLSRAGGQPQHF. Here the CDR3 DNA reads TGTGCCAGCAGCTTATCCCGAGCGGGTGGTCAGCCCCAGCATTTT. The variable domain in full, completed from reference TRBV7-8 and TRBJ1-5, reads GAGVSQSPRYKVAKRGQDVALRCDPISGHVSLFWYQQALGQGPEFLTYFQNEAQLDKSGLPSDRFFAERPEGSVSTLKIQRTQQEDSAVYLCASSLSRAGGQPQHFGDGTRLSIL.

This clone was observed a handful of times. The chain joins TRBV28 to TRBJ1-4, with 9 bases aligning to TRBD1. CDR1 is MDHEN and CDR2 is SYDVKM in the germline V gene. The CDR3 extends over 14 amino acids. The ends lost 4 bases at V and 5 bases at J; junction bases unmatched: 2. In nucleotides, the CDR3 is TGTGCCAGCAGTTGGGACAGGGTAAATGAAAAACTGTTTTTT. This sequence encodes CASSWDRVNEKLFF.

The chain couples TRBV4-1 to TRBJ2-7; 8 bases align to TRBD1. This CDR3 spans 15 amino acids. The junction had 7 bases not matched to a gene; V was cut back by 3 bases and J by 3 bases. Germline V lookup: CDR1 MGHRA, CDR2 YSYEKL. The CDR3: CASSHRQDRDYEQYF. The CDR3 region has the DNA TGCGCCAGCAGCCACCGACAGGACAGGGACTACGAGCAGTACTTC.

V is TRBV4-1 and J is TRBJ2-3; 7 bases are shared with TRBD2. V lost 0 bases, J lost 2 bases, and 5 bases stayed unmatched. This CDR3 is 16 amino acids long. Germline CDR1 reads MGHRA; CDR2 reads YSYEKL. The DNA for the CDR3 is TGCGCCAGCAGCCAAGAGGGGGGGGTGCTCACAGATACGCAGTATTTT. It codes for CASSQEGGVLTDTQYF.

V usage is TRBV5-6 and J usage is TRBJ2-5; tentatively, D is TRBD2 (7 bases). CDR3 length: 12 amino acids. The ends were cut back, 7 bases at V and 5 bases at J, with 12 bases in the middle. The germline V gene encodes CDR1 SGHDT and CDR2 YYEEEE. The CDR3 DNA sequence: TGTGCCAGCGGGGGGGCAGGGGAGACCCAGTACTTC. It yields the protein CASGGAGETQYF.

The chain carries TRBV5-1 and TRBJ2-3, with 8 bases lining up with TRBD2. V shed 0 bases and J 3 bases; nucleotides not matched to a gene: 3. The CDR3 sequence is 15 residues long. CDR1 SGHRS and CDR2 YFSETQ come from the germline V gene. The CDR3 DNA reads TGCGCCAGCAGCTTGGAGTCTAGCGGGACAGATACGCAGTATTTT. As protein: CASSLESSGTDTQYF.